This T cell receptor beta chain was recovered during a study of blood T cell repertoires in COVID-19 (TCRdb year 2020). Concerning the study at large: Samples covering the acute and convalescent phases of COVID-19 were provided by collaborators in the United States, Italy and Spain. Nearly every sample came with metadata listing a de-identified subject ID, COVID-19 status, age in years and sex. A freely available public database, intended as a resource for researchers studying the immune response to SARS-CoV-2, is where the repertoires were released. HLA class I and class II types, where available, came from metadata supplied by the sample provider rather than from assay-based typing. The material from the prospective study consisted of cDNA or gDNA derived from T cells, B-cell-depleted T cells, or PBMCs. Samples came from the ongoing ImmuneRACE study (first 160 participants) plus 1,254 subjects from 6 global collaborators. Subjects who had been exposed to COVID-19, were actively infected with it, or had recovered from it provided the deeply sampled blood TCRbeta repertoires that made up the dataset. Study-wide findings and limitations: Clinical and demographic metadata were provided uncurated, with the amount varying by source and participant.

From cysteine to phenylalanine, the CDR3 is 15 amino acids long. Left in the record is the CDR3 DNA by itself, 45 bases read in frame from the first base. The V end gives up 1 base and the J end 2 bases, leaving 1 base in the junction not matched to a gene. CDR1 is given as SGHRS and CDR2 as YFSETQ, both from the germline V gene. Comments on this clone: This clone's antigen is unknown. Nothing much larger sits one base from this clone, and base qualities are not available.

The collaborating institutions used their own protocols to collect whole blood in K2EDTA tubes. For TCRbeta analysis, collaborators shipped samples as frozen whole blood, isolated PBMCs, or DNA extracted from either of those sample types. TCRbeta CDR3 regions were amplified from genomic DNA using the immunoSEQ Assay, a bias-controlled multiplex PCR. For the original study's pipeline: The number of nucleated cells in each sample was estimated by amplification of reference gene primers within the assay. To quantify the absolute abundance of each unique TCRbeta CDR3 rearrangement, sequence reads were collapsed and filtered. For each sample, productive Simpson clonality was calculated as the square root of Simpson's diversity index across productive rearrangements. TCRdb's version of the immuneACCESS table is confined to in-frame rearrangements and falls short of the full clone set. An unresolved V gene accounts for under half of the shortfall where checked; the remainder is of unknown origin. D and trimming were read from the DNA, whereas the V and J calls and clone size are those reported in that table. This sample lists 150,000 to 200,000 clones; roughly 90% were detected once. The top ten clones comprise around a quarter of the sample.

The TCR sequence derives from a man aged 55-75 years with acute or convalescent COVID-19. Sequenced material: peripheral blood. Here the chain combines TRBV5-1 and TRBJ2-5; 11 bases in the junction line up with TRBD2. The sequenced DNA: TGCGCCAGCAGCTTGACTAGCGGGGGACAAGAGACCCAGTACTTC. Translated, it reads CASSLTSGGQETQYF.